Listed here are 29 T cell receptor beta chains from one sample, sequenced in a study of graft-versus-host responses after intestinal transplantation. Measured with immunoSEQ multiplex PCR; TCRdb has only the in-frame clones, and not every one. There are about 50,000 clones in the sample; roughly 80% occur only once, and less than 0.5% lies in the top ten. These receptors have no known antigen. The sample in question was unstimulated CD4+ T cells sorted from spleen or lymph node cells, obtained before transplant. The receptors were gathered from a human donor who was the organ donor for an intestinal transplant.

This chain joins TRBV7-9 and TRBJ2-1; D possibly corresponds to TRBD1 (7 bases). The CDR3 is 16 residues long. CDR1 SEHNR and CDR2 FQNEAQ come from the germline V gene (reference sequence). V lost 1 base, J lost 2 bases, and 12 bases lay in between. The CDR3 region is CASSLGAGQPYNEQFF. The DNA of the CDR3 is TGTGCCAGCAGCTTAGGGGCGGGACAGCCCTACAATGAGCAGTTCTTC.

The chain carries TRBV18 and TRBJ2-3; D call uncertain. CDR3 length equals 14 residues. With 4 bases removed from V and 4 bases from J, the gap between germline ends came to 12 bases. Per the germline V gene, CDR1 is KGHSH and CDR2 is LQKENI. The CDR3, as DNA: TGTGCCAGCTCACGGACCCCCGGGTCAGATACGCAGTATTTT. Translated, it gives CASSRTPGSDTQYF.

This clone has only a few counts. The genes are TRBV4-1 and TRBJ2-1; TRBD2 aligns across 10 bases. This CDR3 has 16 residues. V shed 1 base and J 0 bases; nucleotides not matched to a gene: 0. The germline CDR1 and CDR2 sequences are MGHRA and YSYEKL. As DNA, the CDR3 is TGCGCCAGCAGCCAAGGACTAGCGGGCTCCTACAATGAGCAGTTCTTC. Translating it yields CASSQGLAGSYNEQFF.

CDR3: CAWSDWRGDYEQYF. The CDR3 bases are TGTGCCTGGAGTGACTGGCGGGGGGACTACGAGCAGTACTTC. This chain joins TRBV30 and TRBJ2-7; 8 nucleotides agree with TRBD2. The CDR3 is 14 residues long. Germline CDR1 and CDR2: GTSNPN and SVGIG (reference sequence). Trimming took 1 base from V and 3 from J; bases not matched to a gene: 5.

This clone was recorded a few times. This chain joins TRBV10-3 and TRBJ1-6; TRBD1 agrees at 9 bases. The CDR3 covers 13 residues. V lost 6 bases, J lost 7 bases, and 1 base stayed unmatched. The germline gives CDR1 ENHRY, CDR2 SYGVKD. The CDR3 region is CAISGTGNSPLHF. The CDR3 DNA reads as TGTGCCATCAGCGGGACAGGGAATTCACCCCTCCACTTT.

The rearrangement uses TRBV5-4 and TRBJ2-1; 14 bases agree with TRBD2. This CDR3 contains 16 residues. Looked up from germline, CDR1 is SGHNT and CDR2 is YYREEE (reference sequence). J was trimmed by 7 bases and V by 2 bases; bases with no gene match: 5. The CDR3 reads CASSLGLAGGINEQFF. In DNA, the CDR3 is TGTGCCAGCAGCTTAGGACTAGCGGGAGGAATAAATGAGCAGTTCTTC.

The genes are TRBV6-6 and TRBJ2-7; D is undetermined. The V gene lost 3 bases and the J gene lost 3 bases, with 9 bases spanning the gap. The CDR3 extends over 13 amino acids. Germline V gives CDR1 MNHNY, CDR2 SVGAGI (reference sequence). CDR3 sequence: CASSYFPGYEQYF. CDR3 bases: TGTGCCAGCAGTTATTTCCCCGGCTACGAGCAGTACTTC.

The chain combines TRBV4-1 with TRBJ2-3, with TRBD1 identical over 7 bases. V lost 1 base, J lost 6 bases, and 13 bases stayed unmatched. The CDR3 spans 17 residues. Germline V CDR1 and CDR2: MGHRA, YSYEKL. The CDR3 spells CASSQVEGGGLRDTQYF. The CDR3 nucleotides are TGCGCCAGCAGCCAAGTGGAAGGGGGCGGACTGAGGGATACGCAGTATTTT.

The CDR3 is CASSYATGRPLYEQYF. CDR3 coding DNA: TGTGCCAGCAGTTACGCGACAGGAAGGCCCCTCTACGAGCAGTACTTC. The J gene is TRBJ2-7, the V gene TRBV6-5, with D possibly being TRBD1 (6 bases). This CDR3 region has 16 residues. V gave up 2 bases and J gave up 3 bases, with 17 bases separating them. CDR1 MNHEY and CDR2 SVGAGI come from the germline V gene.

The genes are TRBV7-2 and TRBJ2-1; D possibly corresponds to TRBD2 (5 bases). The CDR3 length is 12 residues. Germline CDR1 reads SGHTA; CDR2 reads FQGNSA. The ends were cut back, 1 base at V and 10 bases at J, with 8 bases in the middle. Here the CDR3 reads CASSLGPGEQFF. The CDR3 nucleotides are TGTGCCAGCAGCTTAGGACCGGGGGAGCAGTTCTTC. Filled out from reference TRBV7-2 and TRBJ2-1, the complete variable domain reads GAGVSQSPSNKVTEKGKDVELRCDPISGHTALYWYRQSLGQGLEFLIYFQGNSAPDKSGLPSDRFSAERTGGSVSTLTIQRTQQEDSAVYLCASSLGPGEQFFGPGTRLTVL.

CDR3 in amino acids: CASSPPGTRGRNEQFF. The DNA of the CDR3 is TGTGCCAGTAGCCCACCGGGGACTAGGGGGAGGAATGAGCAGTTCTTC. The rearrangement uses TRBV19 and TRBJ2-1; 8 bases line up with TRBD2. The J segment lost 7 bases and the V segment lost 6 bases, leaving 14 bases of the junction unmatched. The CDR3 consists of 16 residues. Germline lookup yields CDR1 LNHDA and CDR2 SQIVND (reference sequence).

The rearrangement joins TRBV7-2 to TRBJ1-3; 8 positions agree with TRBD1. Germline V lookup: CDR1 SGHTA, CDR2 FQGNSA. The CDR3 sequence is 15 residues long. Trimming at V came to 5 bases and at J to 0 bases, leaving 3 bases not matched to a gene. The CDR3 here is CASSPTGGSGNTIYF. DNA for the CDR3: TGTGCCAGCAGCCCAACAGGGGGCTCTGGAAACACCATATATTTT.

The CDR3 nucleotides read TGTGCCAGCAGTTACTCTCGGACAGGGAAGGCCGGGGAGCTGTTTTTT. It yields the protein CASSYSRTGKAGELFF. The rearrangement links TRBV6-5 to TRBJ2-2; TRBD1 agrees at 8 bases. V trimming: 0 bases; J trimming: 6 bases; junction bases outside the gene matches: 6. This CDR3 has 16 residues. Germline CDR1 is MNHEY and CDR2 is SVGAGI.

The chain is built from TRBV2 and TRBJ2-3; D gene ambiguous. The ends were cut back, 1 base at V and 3 bases at J, with 11 bases in the middle. Looked up from germline, CDR1 is SNHLY and CDR2 is FYNNEI. The CDR3 runs 15 residues. The DNA for the CDR3 is TGTGCCAGCAGTGAAGGGGCCGCGAGGACAGATACGCAGTATTTT. Protein sequence: CASSEGAARTDTQYF.

This rearrangement joins TRBV23-1 to TRBJ1-5; unclear D gene. TRBV23-1 is recorded as an ORF, its role being uncertain. The length of the CDR3 is 16 residues. Trimming cost V 0 bases and J 6 bases, with 15 bases left between them. The CDR3 DNA reads TGCGCCAGCAGTCAATCGGAGGGAGTCCTTGGTCAGCCCCAGCATTTT. It is translated as CASSQSEGVLGQPQHF.

The V gene is TRBV18, the J gene TRBJ1-1; weak D call: TRBD1 (6 bases). CDR3 length: 17 amino acids. Germline assignment: CDR1 KGHSH and CDR2 LQKENI. V was clipped by 3 bases and J by 1 base, with 18 bases between them. The CDR3 loop reads CASSPGYRQGKNTEAFF. CDR3 in DNA: TGTGCCAGCTCACCGGGATACCGGCAGGGGAAGAACACTGAAGCTTTCTTT.

The V gene is TRBV10-1, the J gene TRBJ1-6; TRBD1 matches at 10 bases. The CDR3 covers 13 residues. Trimming removed 4 bases from V and 9 bases from J; junction bases left unmatched: 0. CDR1 is WNHNN and CDR2 is SYGVQD in the germline V gene (reference sequence). CDR3 residues: CASSGQGASPLHF. The CDR3 DNA follows: TGCGCCAGCAGTGGACAGGGGGCTTCACCCCTCCACTTT.

The rearrangement uses TRBV6-5 and TRBJ1-1, with 7 bases matching TRBD1. With 10 bases clipped from V and 11 bases from J, the junction kept 13 bases outside the gene matches. The CDR3 has 12 residues. Germline V lookup: CDR1 MNHEY, CDR2 SVGAGI. Written as DNA, the CDR3 is TGTGCCATGGGACAGTCAGAACAGGGGGCTTTCTTT. Protein product: CAMGQSEQGAFF.

The chain links TRBV25-1 to TRBJ1-6; 8 bases fit TRBD1. J was trimmed by 6 bases and V by 7 bases; bases with no gene match: 2. Looked up from germline, CDR1 is MGHDK and CDR2 is SYGVNS. The CDR3 is 13 residues long. CDR3 coding DNA: TGTGCCAGCAAAGGACAGGGTAATTCACCCCTCCACTTT. Its translation: CASKGQGNSPLHF.

J is TRBJ1-2 and V is TRBV19; 7 nucleotides agree with TRBD1. The CDR3 is 13 residues long. Trimming took 7 bases from V and 6 from J; bases not matched to a gene: 8. Germline lookup yields CDR1 LNHDA and CDR2 SQIVND (reference sequence). The CDR3 DNA reads TGTGCCAGTAATTTGAGGGGGCGCGATGGCTACACCTTC. The encoded protein is CASNLRGRDGYTF. Combining the CDR3 with reference TRBV19 and TRBJ1-2 gives the whole variable domain DGGITQSPKYLFRKEGQNVTLSCEQNLNHDAMYWYRQDPGQGLRLIYYSQIVNDFQKGDIAEGYSVSREKKESFPLTVTSAQKNPTAFYLCASNLRGRDGYTFGSGTRLTVV.

The chain carries TRBV6-1 and TRBJ2-7; 10 bases line up with TRBD2. The V and J ends lost 10 bases and 7 bases, in that order; junction bases with no gene match: 10. The germline V gene has CDR1 MNHNS and CDR2 SASEGT. This CDR3 region has 13 residues. CDR3: CATLLAGANEQYF. The CDR3 nucleotides are TGTGCCACCCTTCTAGCGGGAGCTAATGAGCAGTACTTC.

This clone was seen a few times. The chain links TRBV14 to TRBJ1-2, with 7 nucleotides matching TRBD1. CDR1 SGHDN and CDR2 FVKESK come from the germline V gene. V shed 4 bases, J shed 5 bases, and the junction held 1 base outside the gene matches. The CDR3 extends over 12 amino acids. CDR3 in amino acids: CASSPTGYGYTF. CDR3 DNA sequence: TGTGCCAGCAGCCCGACAGGGTATGGCTACACCTTC.

J is TRBJ2-1 and V is TRBV5-1; possibly TRBD1 for D (5 bases). Germline-derived CDR1 and CDR2 are SGHRS and YFSETQ. This CDR3 has 18 amino acids. V dropped 4 bases and J dropped 0 bases, with 20 bases sitting between them. This CDR3 reads CASSPGRGISSSYNEQFF. The CDR3 bases are TGCGCCAGCAGCCCAGGGCGTGGGATTTCAAGCTCCTACAATGAGCAGTTCTTC.

This clone has a handful of counts. This chain uses TRBV5-1 with TRBJ2-1, with D perhaps matching TRBD1 or TRBD2 (5 bases each). This CDR3 has 14 residues. Germline assignment: CDR1 SGHRS and CDR2 YFSETQ. With 4 bases removed from V and 5 bases from J, the gap between germline ends came to 13 bases. CDR3 coding DNA: TGCGCCAGCAGCATCAGGGACCTAAACAATGAGCAGTTCTTC. Its protein product is CASSIRDLNNEQFF. The entire variable domain, with the rest obtained from reference TRBV5-1 and TRBJ2-1, is as follows: KAGVTQTPRYLIKTRGQQVTLSCSPISGHRSVSWYQQTPGQGLQFLFEYFSETQRNKGNFPGRFSGRQFSNSRSEMNVSTLELGDSALYLCASSIRDLNNEQFFGPGTRLTVL.

The chain carries TRBV25-1 and TRBJ2-2; 9 bases line up with TRBD1. This CDR3 has 15 residues. CDR1 is MGHDK, CDR2 SYGVNS, per germline. The J segment lost 3 bases and the V segment lost 5 bases, leaving 4 bases of the junction unmatched. The CDR3 nucleotides are TGTGCCAGCAGTATCCGGGACAGGGACACCGGGGAGCTGTTTTTT. It encodes CASSIRDRDTGELFF.

V gene TRBV5-4 combines with J gene TRBJ2-1, with unresolved D. The CDR3 is 12 residues long. Germline lookup yields CDR1 SGHNT and CDR2 YYREEE (reference sequence). V was clipped by 0 bases and J by 10 bases, with 8 bases between them. The CDR3 loop is CASSLAGREQFF. CDR3 DNA sequence: TGTGCCAGCAGCTTGGCCGGTAGAGAGCAGTTCTTC.

V is TRBV19 and J is TRBJ1-4; D call uncertain. Per the germline V gene, CDR1 is LNHDA and CDR2 is SQIVND (reference sequence). Between the trimmed V and J ends, which lost 4 bases and 8 bases, there was a span of 11 bases. CDR3 length: 13 residues. The CDR3 sequence: CASSTPYPEKLFF. DNA for the CDR3: TGTGCCAGTAGTACACCTTATCCAGAAAAACTGTTTTTT.

J is TRBJ1-2 and V is TRBV6-6, with 8 bases matching TRBD1. The CDR3 sequence is 13 residues long. Looked up from germline, CDR1 is MNHNY and CDR2 is SVGAGI (reference sequence). The V segment lost 2 bases and the J segment 4 bases; nucleotides outside the gene matches: 0. The CDR3 loop is CASSYTGGYGYTF. DNA for the CDR3: TGTGCCAGCAGTTACACAGGGGGCTATGGCTACACCTTC.

The rearrangement links TRBV5-1 to TRBJ2-7, with 10 bases lining up with TRBD2. V dropped 2 bases and J dropped 5; count of bases not matched to a gene: 4. The germline CDR1 and CDR2 sequences are SGHRS and YFSETQ. The CDR3 sequence is 14 residues long. This CDR3 reads CASSLSGRDHEQYF. The CDR3 nucleotides read TGCGCCAGCAGCTTAAGCGGGAGGGACCACGAGCAGTACTTC.